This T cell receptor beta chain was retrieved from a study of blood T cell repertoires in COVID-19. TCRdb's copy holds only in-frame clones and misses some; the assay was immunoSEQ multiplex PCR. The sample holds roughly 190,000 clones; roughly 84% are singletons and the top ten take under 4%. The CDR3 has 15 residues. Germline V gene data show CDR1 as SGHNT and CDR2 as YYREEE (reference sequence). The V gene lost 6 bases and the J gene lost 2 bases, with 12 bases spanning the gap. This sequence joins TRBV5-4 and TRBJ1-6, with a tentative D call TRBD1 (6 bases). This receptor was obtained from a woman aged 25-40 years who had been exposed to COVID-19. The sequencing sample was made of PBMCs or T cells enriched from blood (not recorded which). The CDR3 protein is CASTEQGAYNSPLHF. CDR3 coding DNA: TGTGCCAGCACCGAACAGGGAGCCTATAATTCACCCCTCCACTTT. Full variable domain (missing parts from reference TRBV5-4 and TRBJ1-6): ETGVTQSPTHLIKTRGQQVTLRCSSQSGHNTVSWYQQALGQGPQFIFQYYREEENGRGNFPPRFSGLQFPNYSSELNVNALELDDSALYLCASTEQGAYNSPLHFGNGTRLTVT.